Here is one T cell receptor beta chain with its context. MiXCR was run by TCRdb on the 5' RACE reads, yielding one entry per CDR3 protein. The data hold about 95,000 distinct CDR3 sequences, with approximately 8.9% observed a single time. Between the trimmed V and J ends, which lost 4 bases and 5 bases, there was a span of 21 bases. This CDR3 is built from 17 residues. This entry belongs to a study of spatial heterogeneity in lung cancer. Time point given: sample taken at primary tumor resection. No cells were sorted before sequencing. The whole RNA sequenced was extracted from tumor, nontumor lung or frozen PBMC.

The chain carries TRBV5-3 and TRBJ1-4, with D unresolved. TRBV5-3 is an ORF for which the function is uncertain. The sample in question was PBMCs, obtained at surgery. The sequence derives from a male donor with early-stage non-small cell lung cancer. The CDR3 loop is CARSARKKTRRNEKLFF. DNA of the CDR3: TGTGCCAGAAGCGCCCGGAAAAAGACCAGAAGAAATGAAAAACTGTTTTTT.